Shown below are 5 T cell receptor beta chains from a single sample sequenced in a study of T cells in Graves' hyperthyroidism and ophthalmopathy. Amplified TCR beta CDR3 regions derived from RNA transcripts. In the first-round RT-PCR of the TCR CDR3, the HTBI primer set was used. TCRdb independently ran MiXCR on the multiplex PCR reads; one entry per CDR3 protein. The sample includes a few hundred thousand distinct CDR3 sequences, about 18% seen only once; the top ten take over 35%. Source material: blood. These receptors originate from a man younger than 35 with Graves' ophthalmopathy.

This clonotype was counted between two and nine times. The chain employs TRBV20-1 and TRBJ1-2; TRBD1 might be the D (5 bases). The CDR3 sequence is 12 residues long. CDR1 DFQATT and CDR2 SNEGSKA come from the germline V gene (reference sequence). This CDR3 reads CRGPGQNYGYTF. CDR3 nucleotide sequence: TGCAGGGGTCCAGGGCAGAACTATGGCTACACCTTC.

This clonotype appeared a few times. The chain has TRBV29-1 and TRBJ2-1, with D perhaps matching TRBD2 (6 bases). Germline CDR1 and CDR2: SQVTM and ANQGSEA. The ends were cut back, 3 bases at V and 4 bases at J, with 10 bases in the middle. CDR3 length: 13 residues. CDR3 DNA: TGCAGCGTTGACCGGGGGAGTTACAATGAGCAGTTCTTC. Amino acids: CSVDRGSYNEQFF.

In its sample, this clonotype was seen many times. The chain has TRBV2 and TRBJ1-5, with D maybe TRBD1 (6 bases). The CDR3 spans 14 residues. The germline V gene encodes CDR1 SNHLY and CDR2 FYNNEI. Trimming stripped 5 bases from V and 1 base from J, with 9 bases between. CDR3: CASSRTGSNQPQHF. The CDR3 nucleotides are TGTGCCAGCAGTCGCACAGGGAGCAATCAGCCCCAGCATTTT.

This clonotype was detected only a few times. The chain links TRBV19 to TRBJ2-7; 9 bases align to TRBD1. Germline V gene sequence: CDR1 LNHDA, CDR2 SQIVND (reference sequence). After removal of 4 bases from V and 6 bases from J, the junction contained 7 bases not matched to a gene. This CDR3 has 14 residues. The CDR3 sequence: CASSRPGQGGEQYF. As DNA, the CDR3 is TGTGCCAGTAGTAGGCCGGGACAGGGCGGCGAGCAGTACTTC. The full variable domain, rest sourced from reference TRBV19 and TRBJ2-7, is DGGITQSPKYLFRKEGQNVTLSCEQNLNHDAMYWYRQDPGQGLRLIYYSQIVNDFQKGDIAEGYSVSREKKESFPLTVTSAQKNPTAFYLCASSRPGQGGEQYFGPGTRLTVT.

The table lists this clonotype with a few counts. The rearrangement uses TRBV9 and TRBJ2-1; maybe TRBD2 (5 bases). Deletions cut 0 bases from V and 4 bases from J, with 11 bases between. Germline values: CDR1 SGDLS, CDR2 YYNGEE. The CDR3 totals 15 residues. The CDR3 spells CASSVGQAVYNEQFF. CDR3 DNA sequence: TGTGCCAGCAGCGTAGGTCAAGCGGTTTACAATGAGCAGTTCTTC.